This TCR beta chain is from a study of cytomegalovirus exposure and HLA in healthy donors. Whole-study results and caveats: The dataset shows that most TCR sequences were rare, while some public TCRs occurred in many donors.

Primers for the PCR totalled 60 Vbeta and 13 Jbeta. Produced via immunoSEQ multiplex PCR; TCRdb's table is partial and in-frame only. This table holds 180,000 or so clones, roughly 85% found once. This clone was detected a few times. Its target is not known. Relative to the germline gene, one junction end is altered; a read error may explain this. Germline CDR1 SEHNR, CDR2 FQNEAQ (reference sequence). The CDR3 contains 13 residues. This sequence was found in a man over 45 in good health and CMV-seropositive. Input material: PBMCs. The chain links TRBV7-9 to TRBJ1-1; 10 bases match TRBD1. The CDR3 DNA sequence: TGTTCCAGCAGCGGACAGGGGGGCACTGAAGCTTTCTTT. It codes for CSSSGQGGTEAFF. The variable domain in full, with the rest retrieved from reference TRBV7-9 and TRBJ1-1, is DTGVSQNPRHKITKRGQNVTFRCDPISEHNRLYWYRQTLGQGPEFLTYFQNEAQLEKSRLLSDRFSAERPKGSFSTLEIQRTEQGDSAMYLCSSSGQGGTEAFFGQGTRLTVV.